The 10 T cell receptor beta chains below all came from one sample that was sequenced in a study of blood T cell repertoires in COVID-19. Assay used: immunoSEQ multiplex PCR; TCRdb lists only in-frame clones, some missing. The sample holds a few hundred thousand clones; approximately 90% are singletons and the top ten take over 5.5%. Sequencing was performed on peripheral blood. These receptors all come from a woman in her 50s with COVID-19, enrolled during active disease.

The CDR3 loop reads CASSFGQGVGYTF. The DNA for the CDR3 is TGTGCCAGCAGTTTCGGACAGGGGGTTGGCTACACCTTC. This rearrangement joins TRBV27 to TRBJ1-2, with 10 bases aligning to TRBD1. This CDR3 comprises 13 residues. Unmatched junction bases numbered 2, after V lost 3 bases and J lost 7 bases. Per the germline V gene, CDR1 is MNHEY and CDR2 is SMNVEV (reference sequence).

This chain uses TRBV3-1 (or the pseudogene TRBV3-2) with TRBJ1-1, with TRBD1 matching over 11 bases. J gave up 9 bases and V 1 base, and 13 bases lay outside the gene matches. The germline CDR1 and CDR2 sequences are LGHDT and YNNKEL (reference sequence). CDR3 size: 17 residues. The CDR3 loop reads CASSQGVPTGTGGKAFF. The CDR3 coding sequence is TGTGCCAGCAGCCAAGGGGTGCCCACCGGGACAGGGGGAAAAGCTTTCTTT.

The chain has TRBV5-1 and TRBJ2-2; TRBD1 agrees at 8 bases. CDR3 length equals 16 residues. Germline CDR1 and CDR2: SGHRS and YFSETQ. V was pared by 3 bases and J by 5 bases, with 9 bases of the junction left unmatched. The CDR3 nucleotides read TGCGCCAGCAGCTCGGGGACAGGCCCCCGGACCGGGGAGCTGTTTTTT. It yields the protein CASSSGTGPRTGELFF.

J is TRBJ2-3 and V is TRBV29-1, with 8 bases identical to TRBD1. Germline CDR1 and CDR2: SQVTM and ANQGSEA. The ends lost 1 base at V and 6 bases at J; junction bases unmatched: 6. This CDR3 spans 14 amino acids. Written as DNA, the CDR3 is TGCAGCGTTGAAGGGGAGACAGGGGCGGATACGCAGTATTTT. This sequence encodes CSVEGETGADTQYF.

This chain joins TRBV19 and TRBJ2-3; 13 bases map to TRBD2. Germline CDR1 is LNHDA and CDR2 is SQIVND (reference sequence). CDR3 length: 16 residues. The trim removed 4 bases at V and 3 bases at J, leaving 4 bases unmatched. CDR3 loop: CASSRLAGGRTDTQYF. CDR3 sequence (DNA): TGTGCCAGTAGTAGACTAGCGGGAGGTCGGACAGATACGCAGTATTTT.

The chain links TRBV11-2 to TRBJ1-1; possible D gene TRBD1, 6 bases. With 5 bases removed from V and 4 bases from J, the gap between germline ends came to 17 bases. Germline V gene sequence: CDR1 SGHAT, CDR2 FQNNGV. This CDR3 comprises 15 residues. CDR3 coding DNA: TGTGCCAGCAGCCTCCAACAGGGTCTAGGCACTGAAGCTTTCTTT. This encodes CASSLQQGLGTEAFF.

The chain is built from TRBV18 and TRBJ2-1; 8 bases agree with TRBD2. Germline loops: CDR1 KGHSH, CDR2 LQKENI. This CDR3 region has 14 residues. V lost 3 bases, J lost 2 bases, and 0 bases stayed unmatched. The CDR3 DNA reads TGTGCCAGCTCACCGGGACTAGCCTACAATGAGCAGTTCTTC. Protein sequence: CASSPGLAYNEQFF.

The chain has TRBV5-1 and TRBJ2-3; D unresolved. The germline V gene encodes CDR1 SGHRS and CDR2 YFSETQ. Trimming took off 4 bases at V and 2 bases at J, with 14 bases between the two ends. The CDR3 covers 15 residues. The CDR3 region is CASSPFGVTTDTQYF. CDR3 sequence (DNA): TGCGCCAGCAGCCCTTTTGGAGTGACCACAGATACGCAGTATTTT.

This clone occurred once. The J gene is TRBJ2-1, the V gene TRBV29-1; D is unclear. This CDR3 region has 12 residues. Trimming took 5 bases from V and 4 from J, leaving 9 bases between them. Germline lookup yields CDR1 SQVTM and CDR2 ANQGSEA. CDR3 bases: TGCAGCGTTAACAGCCAGTACAATGAGCAGTTCTTC. It translates to CSVNSQYNEQFF.

The chain joins TRBV28 to TRBJ2-7; D is possibly TRBD1 (5 bases). This CDR3 is 16 amino acids long. V shed 8 bases and J shed 2 bases, with 22 bases lying between them. Germline values: CDR1 MDHEN, CDR2 SYDVKM. CDR3 nucleotides: TGTGCCAGCCTACCCACGAAGGGGCGTTCCCCCTACGAGCAGTACTTC. As protein: CASLPTKGRSPYEQYF.